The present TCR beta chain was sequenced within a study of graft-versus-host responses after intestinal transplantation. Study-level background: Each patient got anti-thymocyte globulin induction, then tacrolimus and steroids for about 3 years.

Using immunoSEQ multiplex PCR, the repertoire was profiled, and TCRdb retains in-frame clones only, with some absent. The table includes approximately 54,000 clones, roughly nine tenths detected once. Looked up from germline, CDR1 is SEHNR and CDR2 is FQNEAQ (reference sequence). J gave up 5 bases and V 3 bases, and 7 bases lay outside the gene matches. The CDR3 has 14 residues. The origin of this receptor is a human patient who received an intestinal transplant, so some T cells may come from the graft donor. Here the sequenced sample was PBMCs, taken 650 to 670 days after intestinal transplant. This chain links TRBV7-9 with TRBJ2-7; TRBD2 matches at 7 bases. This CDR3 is CASSFGGESHEQYF. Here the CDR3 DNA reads TGTGCCAGCAGCTTTGGGGGGGAGAGCCACGAGCAGTACTTC.